A selection of T cell receptor beta chains follows, all from one sample in a study of blood T cells in healthy people across ages. TCRdb re-analysed the 5' RACE reads in MiXCR, keeping a single row per CDR3 protein. The profile shows hundreds of thousands of distinct CDR3 sequences, 45% to 70% of them singletons. The sample consisted of blood. Receptors were obtained from a man in his forties or fifties in good health. CDR3s include the opening cysteine and the closing phenylalanine or tryptophan. The order of the fields is V gene, J gene, clone size, D gene, CDR3 protein, CDR3 DNA. D genes are given only for firm matches. A clone size is listed for some rows: how often the clone was seen (once, few, many), or a class if it is expanded.

>TRBV2|TRBJ2-3|few|.
CASSEQTRTHTDTQYF
TGTGCCAGCAGTGAACAGACCCGGACGCATACAGATACGCAGTATTTT
>TRBV2|TRBJ2-5|.|.
CASKTGEQETQYF
TGTGCCAGCAAGACAGGAGAGCAGGAGACCCAGTACTTC
>TRBV29-1|TRBJ2-1|few|TRBD1
CSARGQGPLLYNEQFF
TGCAGCGCTCGGGGACAGGGGCCCCTATTGTACAATGAGCAGTTCTTC
>TRBV28|TRBJ1-1|.|.
CASSPAMVPKRGAFF
TGTGCCAGCAGTCCCGCGATGGTCCCAAAACGGGGAGCTTTCTTT
>TRBV20-1|TRBJ2-3|once|TRBD2
CSSPGLKTAQYF
TGCAGTTCACCGGGACTAAAGACCGCGCAGTATTTT
>TRBV14|TRBJ2-3|.|.
CASSQDRGATADTQYF
TGTGCCAGCAGCCAAGATCGGGGAGCGACCGCAGATACGCAGTATTTT
>TRBV6-1|TRBJ2-3|.|TRBD1
CASSEAYRDRGFGDTQYF
TGTGCCAGCAGTGAAGCCTACCGGGACAGGGGGTTCGGAGATACGCAGTATTTT
>TRBV29-1|TRBJ2-7|few|.
CSADTTGSSYEQYF
TGCAGCGCCGATACGACGGGGTCCTCCTACGAGCAGTACTTC
>TRBV24-1|TRBJ2-3|.|TRBD2
CATREGTSGRTGTDTQYF
TGTGCTACCAGGGAGGGGACTAGCGGGAGAACCGGCACAGATACGCAGTATTTT
>TRBV20-1|TRBJ1-1|.|.
CSASPASNTEAFF
TGCAGTGCTAGTCCTGCCTCGAACACTGAAGCTTTCTTT
>TRBV20-1|TRBJ1-3|.|.
CSARVSRSFSGNTIYF
TGCAGTGCTAGAGTCTCACGGTCCTTCTCTGGAAACACCATATATTTT